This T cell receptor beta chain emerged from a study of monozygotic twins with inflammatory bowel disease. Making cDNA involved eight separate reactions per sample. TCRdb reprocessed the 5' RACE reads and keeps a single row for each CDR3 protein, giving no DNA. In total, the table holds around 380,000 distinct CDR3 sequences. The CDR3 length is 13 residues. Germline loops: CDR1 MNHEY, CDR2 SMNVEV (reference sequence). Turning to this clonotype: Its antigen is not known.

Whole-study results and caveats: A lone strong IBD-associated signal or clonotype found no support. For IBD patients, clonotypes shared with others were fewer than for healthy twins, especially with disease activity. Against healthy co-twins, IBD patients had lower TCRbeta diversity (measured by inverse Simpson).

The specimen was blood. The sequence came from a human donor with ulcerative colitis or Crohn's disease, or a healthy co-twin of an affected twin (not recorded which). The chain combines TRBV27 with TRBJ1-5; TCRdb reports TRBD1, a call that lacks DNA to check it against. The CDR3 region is CASSEGGYQPQHF.